This T cell receptor (beta chain) is from a study of blood T cell repertoires in COVID-19. Original data processing: Reference gene primer amplification gave estimated nucleated cell counts. Only in-frame clones appear in the TCRdb table, and some are missing; sequencing was by immunoSEQ multiplex PCR. The D gene and trimming were derived from the DNA, and the V and J assignments and clone size from that table. Of more than 85,000 clones listed, 75% are singletons. Trimming cost V 0 bases and J 4 bases; bases outside gene matches: 5. This CDR3 is 16 amino acids long. Germline CDR1 GTSNPN, CDR2 SVGIG (reference sequence).

V gene TRBV30 combines with J gene TRBJ2-2; 10 bases align to TRBD1. This clonotype was sampled from a woman aged 50 to 65 with acute or convalescent COVID-19. Sequenced: peripheral blood. The CDR3 DNA sequence: TGTGCCTGGAGTGTACCGACAGGGGGCTTCACCGGGGAGCTGTTTTTT. Translating gives CAWSVPTGGFTGELFF.